What follows are 3 T cell receptor beta chains derived from one specimen sequenced in a study of shared clonotypes between healthy human individuals. The table came from immunoSEQ multiplex PCR; TCRdb's copy has only in-frame clones and leaves some out. The sample has 2,500,000 or so clones, 85% to 95% seen once; the top ten hold roughly 0.34%. Sequencing was carried out using naive CD4+ T cells from PBMCs. Subset reported: CD45RA+ positively selected. The receptors here all came from a man aged 18 to 30 in good health. Some clones in this sample may be carry-over from other donors' samples.

The chain combines TRBV30 with TRBJ1-5, with D possibly being TRBD1 (6 bases). In germline, CDR1 is GTSNPN, CDR2 SVGIG (reference sequence). The CDR3 is 14 residues long. The V end was cut by 4 bases, the J end by 5 bases, with 15 bases between. Here the CDR3 reads CAWKGSGDYQPQHF. In nucleotides, the CDR3 is TGTGCCTGGAAAGGGTCAGGGGACTATCAGCCCCAGCATTTT.

The chain employs TRBV5-4 and TRBJ2-1, with 14 bases aligning to TRBD2. Germline loops: CDR1 SGHNT, CDR2 YYREEE (reference sequence). Germline trimming cut 4 bases from V and 9 bases from J; bases unmatched to any gene: 9. The CDR3 loop spans 16 amino acids. CDR3 sequence (DNA): TGTGCCAGCAGCACGGGACTAGCGGGAGTGTCGGGTGAGCAGTTCTTC. It yields the protein CASSTGLAGVSGEQFF.

The chain recombines TRBV7-2 with TRBJ2-7; D perhaps matches TRBD1 (6 bases). The CDR3 totals 16 residues. The V gene lost 2 bases and the J gene lost 1 base, with 15 bases spanning the gap. Per germline, CDR1 SGHTA and CDR2 FQGNSA. The CDR3 DNA reads TGTGCCAGCAGCTTATTCGGACAGAAGGGATCCTACGAGCAGTACTTC. Its translation: CASSLFGQKGSYEQYF.